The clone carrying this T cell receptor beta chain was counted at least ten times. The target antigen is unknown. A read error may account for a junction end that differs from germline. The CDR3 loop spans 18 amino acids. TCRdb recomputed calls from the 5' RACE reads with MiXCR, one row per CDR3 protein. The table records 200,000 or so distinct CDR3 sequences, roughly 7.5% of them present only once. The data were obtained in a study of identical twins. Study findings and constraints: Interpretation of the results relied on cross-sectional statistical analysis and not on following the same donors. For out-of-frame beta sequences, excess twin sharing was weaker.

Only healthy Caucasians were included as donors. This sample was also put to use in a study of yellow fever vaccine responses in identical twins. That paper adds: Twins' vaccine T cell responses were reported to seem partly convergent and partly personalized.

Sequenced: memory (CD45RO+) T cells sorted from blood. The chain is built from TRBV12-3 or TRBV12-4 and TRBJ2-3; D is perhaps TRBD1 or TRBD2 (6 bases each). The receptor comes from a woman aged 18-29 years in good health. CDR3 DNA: TGTGCCTGCAGTTTAGGCCCCCAAGGGGGAGGCGCCACAGATACGCAGTATTTT. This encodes CACSLGPQGGGATDTQYF.